This TCR beta chain was identified in a study of cytomegalovirus exposure and HLA in healthy donors. For the study at large: Early release data held about 92 million unique TCRs from HLA-typed donors. Study conclusions and caveats: Later, an analysis found that common viral pathogens appeared to be linked with several of the most significant clusters.

A multiplex PCR was run with 60 Vbeta primers and 13 Jbeta primers. Clones were sequenced by immunoSEQ multiplex PCR, and TCRdb holds only the in-frame ones, with some missing. The sample holds 100,000 to 150,000 clones. Germline loops: CDR1 DFQATT, CDR2 SNEGSKA (reference sequence). V was shortened by 6 bases and J by 6 bases, with 9 bases between the two germline ends. The CDR3 runs to 11 residues. Note on this clone: What it recognizes is unknown.

The receptor was isolated from a woman between 40 and 50 years old in good health and CMV-seronegative. This chain joins TRBV20-1 and TRBJ2-1; D uncertain. Material: PBMCs. CDR3: CSAAPFNEQFF. In DNA form, the CDR3 reads TGCAGTGCGGCACCTTTCAATGAGCAGTTCTTC.